What follows is one T cell receptor beta chain and its context. Trimming left V 3 bases short and J 0 bases short, with 15 bases between. Germline CDR1 is KGHSH and CDR2 is LQKENI. This CDR3 spans 17 amino acids. This entry comes from a study of siplizumab effects on memory and regulatory T cells. Only in-frame clones appear in the TCRdb table, and some are missing; sequencing was by immunoSEQ multiplex PCR. The sample holds 100,000 to 110,000 clones, about nine tenths seen once. The chain carries TRBV18 and TRBJ1-3, with D perhaps matching TRBD1 (6 bases). Sequences were obtained from CD4+ T cells sorted from blood. This sequence was found in a human donor in good health. CDR3 in amino acids: CASSPSMGGDSGNTIYF. The DNA of the CDR3 is TGTGCCAGCTCACCGTCAATGGGGGGCGACTCTGGAAACACCATATATTTT.